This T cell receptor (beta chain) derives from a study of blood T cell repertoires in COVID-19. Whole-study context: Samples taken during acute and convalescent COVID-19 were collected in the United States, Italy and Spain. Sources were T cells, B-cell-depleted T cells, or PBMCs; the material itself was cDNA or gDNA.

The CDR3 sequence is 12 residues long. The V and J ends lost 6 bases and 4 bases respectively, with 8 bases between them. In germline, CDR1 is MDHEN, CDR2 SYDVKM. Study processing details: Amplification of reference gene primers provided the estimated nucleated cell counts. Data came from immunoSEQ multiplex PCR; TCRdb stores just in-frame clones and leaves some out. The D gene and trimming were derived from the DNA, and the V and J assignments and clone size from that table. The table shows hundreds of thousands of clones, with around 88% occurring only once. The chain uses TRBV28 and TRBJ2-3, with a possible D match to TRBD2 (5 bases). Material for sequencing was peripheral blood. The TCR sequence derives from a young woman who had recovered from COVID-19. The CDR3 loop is CASSLAADTQYF. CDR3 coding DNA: TGTGCCAGCAGCCTAGCCGCAGATACGCAGTATTTT.